These 27 T cell receptor beta chains were all obtained from the same sample, sequenced in a study of T cells in tuberculosis. Data came from immunoSEQ multiplex PCR; TCRdb stores just in-frame clones and leaves some out. This repertoire shows around 30,000 clones, roughly 89% found once; its top ten account for 5% to 7%. The sequencing input was PBMCs. The receptors derive from a donor aged 10-29 years with latent tuberculosis or without tuberculosis infection.

There are a few counts of this clone. The chain uses TRBV2 and TRBJ1-6; a weak D match, TRBD1 (5 bases). The CDR3 is 12 amino acids. Germline-derived CDR1 and CDR2 are SNHLY and FYNNEI. Between the trimmed V and J ends, which lost 6 bases and 5 bases, there was a span of 5 bases. CDR3 residues: CASRTDNSPLHF. As DNA, the CDR3 is TGTGCCAGCAGGACAGATAATTCACCCCTCCACTTT.

The DNA for the CDR3 is TGCGCCAGCAGCCGGACGGGACAGGGTAACACTGAAGCTTTCTTT. Translation gives CASSRTGQGNTEAFF. The rearrangement joins TRBV5-1 to TRBJ1-1; 9 nucleotides align to TRBD1. CDR3 length equals 15 residues. CDR1 and CDR2 from the germline V gene are SGHRS and YFSETQ. The V and J ends lost 4 bases and 2 bases, in that order; junction bases with no gene match: 6.

The chain links TRBV2 to TRBJ2-7; 7 bases agree with TRBD1. V trimming: 8 bases; J trimming: 4 bases; junction bases outside the gene matches: 8. Germline V lookup: CDR1 SNHLY, CDR2 FYNNEI. The CDR3 contains 13 residues. CDR3 protein: CASRTTGLYEQYF. The CDR3 bases are TGTGCCAGCCGAACGACAGGGCTTTACGAGCAGTACTTC. The whole variable domain, remainder taken from reference TRBV2 and TRBJ2-7, is EPEVTQTPSHQVTQMGQEVILRCVPISNHLYFYWYRQILGQKVEFLVSFYNNEISEKSEIFDDQFSVERPDGSNFTLKIRSTKLEDSAMYFCASRTTGLYEQYFGPGTRLTVT.

A few counts support this clone. The rearrangement uses TRBV4-2 and TRBJ2-3; 7 positions agree with TRBD2. Germline trimming cut 0 bases from V and 0 bases from J; bases unmatched to any gene: 6. Germline CDR1 is LGHNA and CDR2 is YNFKEQ. The CDR3 contains 17 residues. In DNA, the CDR3 is TGTGCCAGCAGCCAAGATCACGAGCGGGGCAGCACAGATACGCAGTATTTT. This translates into CASSQDHERGSTDTQYF.

The chain couples TRBV21-1 to TRBJ1-2; the DNA was not compared with TRBD1, the D call given in the table. TRBV21-1 is a pseudogene locus. This CDR3 comprises 21 residues. CDR3 coding DNA: TGTGCCAGCAGCAAAGCACACACAGACAGGTTCCACTTAGATGTTAACTATGGCTACACCTTC. It is translated as CASSKAHTDRFHLDVNYGYTF.

This clone was detected only a few times. The chain combines TRBV27 with TRBJ2-2, with TRBD2 identical over 15 bases. The trim removed 5 bases at V and 0 bases at J, leaving 7 bases unmatched. CDR3 length: 19 residues. Germline loops: CDR1 MNHEY, CDR2 SMNVEV (reference sequence). The CDR3 DNA follows: TGTGCCAGCAGTCACTCGGGACTAGCGGGGGGAACGAACACCGGGGAGCTGTTTTTT. Translated, it gives CASSHSGLAGGTNTGELFF.

The CDR3 loop reads CSINRGQGYTF. DNA of the CDR3: TGCAGCATCAACAGGGGGCAAGGCTACACCTTC. This chain uses TRBV29-1 with TRBJ1-2; TRBD1 aligns across 9 bases. Trimming took 8 bases from V and 8 from J; bases not matched to a gene: 6. Germline assignment: CDR1 SQVTM and CDR2 ANQGSEA. This CDR3 is built from 11 residues.

The count of this clone is one. The CDR3 loop is CASSDAAATGNEKLFF. The CDR3, as DNA: TGTGCCAGCAGTGATGCGGCGGCCACGGGTAATGAAAAACTGTTTTTT. The chain combines TRBV25-1 with TRBJ1-4; D not certain. The CDR3 length is 16 residues. V was clipped by 3 bases and J by 4 bases, with 15 bases between them. Per the germline V gene, CDR1 is MGHDK and CDR2 is SYGVNS.

The rearrangement joins TRBV2 to TRBJ2-3; the match to TRBD2 covers 8 bases. V dropped 5 bases and J dropped 0; count of bases not matched to a gene: 7. This CDR3 spans 16 amino acids. The germline V gene has CDR1 SNHLY and CDR2 FYNNEI. This CDR3 reads CASSLAGSSSTDTQYF. CDR3 coding DNA: TGTGCCAGCAGTTTAGCGGGGAGCTCGAGCACAGATACGCAGTATTTT.

The chain carries TRBV27 and TRBJ1-2; tentative D call: TRBD1 (5 bases). Germline V CDR1 and CDR2: MNHEY, SMNVEV (reference sequence). Trimming pared 0 bases from V and 4 bases from J, leaving 12 bases between. This CDR3 region has 15 residues. In nucleotides, the CDR3 is TGTGCCAGCAGTTTATCCACCCAGGGTTCCTATGGCTACACCTTC. This gives the protein CASSLSTQGSYGYTF.

This clone was seen a single time. The chain has TRBV19 and TRBJ2-3; 7 bases align to TRBD2. V was clipped by 2 bases and J by 1 base; unmatched bases: 3. The CDR3 consists of 15 residues. Germline CDR1 and CDR2: LNHDA and SQIVND (reference sequence). The CDR3 DNA sequence: TGTGCCAGTAGTATATCGACTAGCCGCACAGATACGCAGTATTTT. This codes for CASSISTSRTDTQYF.

The chain uses TRBV29-1 and TRBJ1-4, with no clear D. The germline V gene has CDR1 SQVTM and CDR2 ANQGSEA. CDR3 length: 11 amino acids. V was clipped by 3 bases and J by 7 bases, with 6 bases between them. This CDR3 reads CSVESSEKLFF. The CDR3 DNA is TGCAGCGTTGAGTCGTCTGAAAAACTGTTTTTT.

The CDR3 DNA reads TGTGCCAGCGGTTCCGGGACACCAAATTCACCCCTCCACTTT. Translating it yields CASGSGTPNSPLHF. The chain recombines TRBV6-4 with TRBJ1-6; maybe TRBD1 (6 bases). The germline V gene has CDR1 MRHNA and CDR2 SNTAGT. Trimming took 8 bases from V and 7 from J, leaving 15 bases between them. The CDR3 length is 14 residues.

This sequence joins TRBV9 and TRBJ2-6, with D possibly TRBD2 on 6 matching bases. Germline CDR1 SGDLS, CDR2 YYNGEE. This CDR3 is 14 amino acids long. With 4 bases removed from V and 2 bases from J, the gap between germline ends came to 7 bases. The CDR3 nucleotides are TGTGCCAGCAGCCGGGGGACTGGGGCCAACGTCCTGACTTTC. Protein: CASSRGTGANVLTF.

The chain couples TRBV5-4 to TRBJ2-7; D unclear. The CDR3 is made up of 15 amino acids. The germline V and J ends were trimmed by 0 bases and 2 bases, with 12 bases remaining between them. Germline V gives CDR1 SGHNT, CDR2 YYREEE (reference sequence). CDR3 DNA: TGTGCCAGCAGCTTGGCCGCGAGAGGTCCCTACGAGCAGTACTTC. Residues: CASSLAARGPYEQYF.

This chain connects TRBV27 to TRBJ1-1; the D gene is possibly TRBD1 (5 bases). Germline V gives CDR1 MNHEY, CDR2 SMNVEV (reference sequence). The V gene lost 4 bases and the J gene lost 1 base, with 13 bases spanning the gap. CDR3 length: 15 amino acids. DNA for the CDR3: TGTGCCAGCAGTTACGTGGGCAGGGAGAACACTGAAGCTTTCTTT. Translated, it gives CASSYVGRENTEAFF.

The rearrangement joins TRBV2 to TRBJ2-7; 7 positions match TRBD1. After removal of 4 bases from V and 2 bases from J, the junction contained 5 bases not matched to a gene. CDR1 and CDR2 (germline): SNHLY, FYNNEI. The CDR3 length is 14 residues. The CDR3 reads CASSGDSWAYEQYF. The CDR3 DNA is TGTGCCAGCAGTGGGGACAGTTGGGCCTACGAGCAGTACTTC.

This chain links TRBV11-2 with TRBJ1-5; 7 bases line up with TRBD1. Germline loops: CDR1 SGHAT, CDR2 FQNNGV. CDR3 length: 14 amino acids. V lost 3 bases to trimming and J lost 4 bases; unmatched junction nucleotides: 3. The CDR3 sequence: CASSLGRGNQPQHF. The CDR3 DNA is TGTGCCAGCAGCTTGGGCAGGGGGAATCAGCCCCAGCATTTT.

This chain uses TRBV5-1 with TRBJ2-5, with unresolved D. The CDR3 is made up of 12 amino acids. From germline, CDR1 is SGHRS and CDR2 YFSETQ. Trimming took off 5 bases at V and 5 bases at J, with 10 bases between the two ends. CDR3 sequence reads: CASSSSRETQYF. The DNA for the CDR3 is TGCGCCAGCAGTAGTTCACGGGAGACCCAGTACTTC.

V is TRBV20-1 and J is TRBJ2-7; D uncertain. Trimming stripped 1 base from V and 2 bases from J, with 3 bases between. The CDR3 runs 11 residues. CDR1 and CDR2 (germline): DFQATT, SNEGSKA (reference sequence). The CDR3, as DNA: TGCAGTGCTAGAGGGCCCTACGAGCAGTACTTC. Protein: CSARGPYEQYF.

This chain uses TRBV28 with TRBJ2-5, with D possibly being TRBD1 (6 bases). V lost 3 bases, J lost 1 base, and 9 bases lay in between. The CDR3 covers 14 residues. CDR1 MDHEN and CDR2 SYDVKM come from the germline V gene. CDR3 protein: CASSLAGVQETQYF. The CDR3 region has the DNA TGTGCCAGCAGTTTGGCAGGGGTCCAAGAGACCCAGTACTTC. The whole variable domain, filled in from reference TRBV28 and TRBJ2-5, reads DVKVTQSSRYLVKRTGEKVFLECVQDMDHENMFWYRQDPGLGLRLIYFSYDVKMKEKGDIPEGYSVSREKKERFSLILESASTNQTSMYLCASSLAGVQETQYFGPGTRLLVL.

CDR3 bases: TGTGCCAGCAGCTTAGCTGCGGGCATCCCCAAAAACATTCAGTACTTC. As protein: CASSLAAGIPKNIQYF. This chain links TRBV7-9 with TRBJ2-4; D might be TRBD2 (5 bases). The CDR3 spans 16 residues. CDR1 and CDR2 from the germline V gene are SEHNR and FQNEAQ (reference sequence). V lost 0 bases and J 2 bases, leaving 11 bases between the germline ends.

This chain connects TRBV6-6 to TRBJ1-2; 8 nucleotides align to TRBD1. The CDR3 is 13 amino acids. From germline, CDR1 is MNHNY and CDR2 SVGAGI (reference sequence). V lost 6 bases and J lost 4; bases outside the gene matches: 4. The CDR3 protein is CASRGTGSYGYTF. DNA for the CDR3: TGTGCCAGCAGAGGGACAGGCTCCTATGGCTACACCTTC.

J is TRBJ1-1 and V is TRBV18, with 11 bases lining up with TRBD1. V trimming: 4 bases; J trimming: 6 bases; junction bases outside the gene matches: 4. Germline CDR1 reads KGHSH; CDR2 reads LQKENI. The CDR3 consists of 14 residues. The CDR3 sequence: CASSLPGQGAEAFF. CDR3 DNA sequence: TGTGCCAGCTCACTCCCGGGACAGGGGGCTGAAGCTTTCTTT.

V is TRBV4-1 and J is TRBJ1-6, with TRBD1 matching over 12 bases. The CDR3 extends over 18 amino acids. Losses at the gene ends were 0 bases for V and 7 bases for J; bases not matched to a gene: 7. The germline V gene encodes CDR1 MGHRA and CDR2 YSYEKL. CDR3 protein: CASSQETGTGGRNSPLHF. The CDR3 DNA reads TGCGCCAGCAGCCAAGAGACCGGGACAGGGGGCAGGAATTCACCCCTCCACTTT.

Regarding this clone: One end of the junction varies from germline; a read error may be responsible. This chain links TRBV6-6 with TRBJ2-7; 9 nucleotides line up with TRBD1. Per germline, CDR1 MNHNY and CDR2 SVGAGI (reference sequence). This CDR3 has 13 residues. Here the CDR3 DNA reads TGTGCCAGCAGCAAGCAGCATAACCGGGACAGGGTCTTC. Encoded protein: CASSKQHNRDRVF.

The chain joins TRBV6-5 to TRBJ1-2; D is possibly TRBD1 (5 bases). V was shortened by 3 bases and J by 8 bases, with 13 bases between the two germline ends. The CDR3 contains 13 residues. CDR1 and CDR2 from the germline V gene are MNHEY and SVGAGI. Here the CDR3 DNA reads TGTGCCAGCAGTTATTCAGGGTGGAAAGGCTACACCTTC. This translates into CASSYSGWKGYTF.